These T cell receptor beta chains were read from a single sample in a study of cytomegalovirus exposure and HLA in healthy donors. Here immunoSEQ multiplex PCR was the method, and the copy in TCRdb shows in-frame clones only, minus some. This table holds roughly 150,000 clones, roughly 80% found once. The sample taken for sequencing was PBMCs. Source of these receptors: a middle-aged man in good health and CMV-seropositive. Both conserved end residues are part of each CDR3. A D gene is named only where the DNA matches it firmly. Clone sizes are given selectively: once, few, many, or a class where the clone is expanded.

>TRBJ2-1|-|-|TRBV28
TGTGCCAGCAGTTTTTTACTAGCACTAACAAGCTCCTACAATGAGCAGTTCTTC
CASSFLLALTSSYNEQFF
>TRBJ2-1|-|-|TRBV10-3
TGTGCCATCAGTGCCTCGGACAGCTCCTACAATGAGCAGTTCTTC
CAISASDSSYNEQFF
>TRBJ2-5|-|TRBD1|TRBV13
TGTGCCAGCAGCTTGGGACAGGGGGCTGGGGAGACCCAGTACTTC
CASSLGQGAGETQYF
>TRBJ2-2|-|-|TRBV2
TGTGCCAGCAGTGAAGCGTCGCAGGCCGGGGAGCTGTTTTTT
CASSEASQAGELFF
>TRBJ1-2|-|-|TRBV5-6
TGTGCCAGCAGCTTGCGGCGTCAGGTCTATGGCTACACCTTC
CASSLRRQVYGYTF
>TRBJ2-1|-|TRBD1|TRBV2
TGTGCCAGCACCTTCGACAGGGCCTACAATGAGCAGTTCTTC
CASTFDRAYNEQFF
>TRBJ1-1|-|-|TRBV18
TGTGCCAGCTCACCAGACAGAGACACTGAAGCTTTCTTT
CASSPDRDTEAFF
>TRBJ2-7|-|TRBD2|TRBV27
TGTGCCAGCAGTTTCGACGGGACTAGCGGGAGGGCTTTTTACGAGCAGTACTTC
CASSFDGTSGRAFYEQYF
>TRBJ1-5|once|-|TRBV18
TGTGCCAGCACACACAGCATCAATCAGCCCCAGCATTTT
CASTHSINQPQHF
>TRBJ2-7|once|TRBD2|TRBV2
TGTGCCAGTGTAGCGGGAGAAAACGAGCAGTACTTC
CASVAGENEQYF
>TRBJ1-5|-|-|TRBV6-1
TGTGCCGGGGGCCAGCACAATCAGCCCCAGCATTTT
CAGGQHNQPQHF
>TRBJ2-5|few|-|TRBV7-9
TGTGCCAGCAGCTTAGTAGCCCAAGAGACCCAGTACTTC
CASSLVAQETQYF
>TRBJ2-7|once|-|TRBV14
TGTGCCAGCAGCCATGGCCCCTACGAGCAGTACTTC
CASSHGPYEQYF
>TRBJ2-7|-|TRBD1|TRBV7-2
TGTGCCAGCAGCTTGGGACAGGTGAGAGAGCAGTACTTC
CASSLGQVREQYF
>TRBJ2-7|-|TRBD2|TRBV10-3
TGTGCCATCAGTGATGTCGCGGGAGTAAACTACGAGCAGTACTTC
CAISDVAGVNYEQYF
>TRBJ2-1|-|TRBD2|TRBV7-2
TGTGCCAGCAGCTTGCGGGAGGGTGAGCAGTTCTTC
CASSLREGEQFF
>TRBJ1-5|-|TRBD1|TRBV19
TGTGCCAGTAGTAGCCGGGACAGGGGCAATCAGCCCCAGCATTTT
CASSSRDRGNQPQHF
>TRBJ2-7|once|TRBD2|TRBV5-1
TGCGCCAGCAGGGAAGCGGGAGGGCCGGGTCTCGAGCAGTACTTC
CASREAGGPGLEQYF
>TRBJ1-1|-|TRBD1|TRBV4-2
TGTGCCAGCAGCCCCAGGGACAGGAACACTGAAGCTTTCTTT
CASSPRDRNTEAFF
>TRBJ2-4|-|TRBD2|TRBV15
TGTGCCACCAGCAACGCGGGGGGGAGGGCGGTCAAAAACATTCAGTACTTC
CATSNAGGRAVKNIQYF
>TRBJ1-2|-|-|TRBV2
TGTGCCAGCAGTGCGCGCTATGGCTACACCTTC
CASSARYGYTF
>TRBJ2-3|-|TRBD2|TRBV11-2
TGTGCCAGCAGCTTAGTGGGGTCGACTAGCGGGACGTTCACAGATACGCAGTATTTT
CASSLVGSTSGTFTDTQYF
>TRBJ2-3|-|TRBD2|TRBV12-5
TGTGCTAGTGGTGCCTCCATAGCGGGAGAGCTCACAGATACGCAGTATTTT
CASGASIAGELTDTQYF
>TRBJ2-2|-|-|TRBV6-5
TGTGCCAGCACCGCGAGTAGCGACGGGGAGCTGTTTTTT
CASTASSDGELFF
>TRBJ2-7|-|-|TRBV10-3
TGTGCCATCAGGGAGGGGTCAGCAGGGACCTACGAGCAGTACTTC
CAIREGSAGTYEQYF
>TRBJ2-5|-|-|TRBV10-3
TGTGCCATCAGTGAGTTGAGGGCGCAAGAGACCCAGTACTTC
CAISELRAQETQYF
>TRBJ2-3|-|-|TRBV4-3
TGCGCCAGCAGCCAAGGGGTGTCCGGAGAATCAGCGGCGGCAGATACGCAGTATTTT
CASSQGVSGESAAADTQYF
>TRBJ2-2|-|TRBD2|TRBV28
TGTGCCAGCGGGACTAGCGGGAGGGCCACGAACACCGGGGAGCTGTTTTTT
CASGTSGRATNTGELFF
>TRBJ2-7|-|-|TRBV9
TGTGCCAGCAGCCCCGAGGGGGCCTACGAGCAGTACTTC
CASSPEGAYEQYF
>TRBJ2-4|once|-|TRBV11-2
TGTGCCAGCAGCGCAACGGGTCAAGCCAAAAACATTCAGTACTTC
CASSATGQAKNIQYF
>TRBJ2-3|few|TRBD1|TRBV4-2
TGTGCCAGCAGCCAGGGACAGATCACAGATACGCAGTATTTT
CASSQGQITDTQYF
>TRBJ2-3|-|-|TRBV19
TGTGCCATTGGAGTGAGGGGCACAGATACGCAGTATTTT
CAIGVRGTDTQYF
>TRBJ1-3|-|-|TRBV13
TGTGCCAGCAGCTTAGGCCGAGAAAGTATCGCCATATATTTT
CASSLGRESIAIYF
>TRBJ2-7|-|-|TRBV29-1
TGCAGCGTTTTCGGGGGATCTTCCTACGAGCAGTACTTC
CSVFGGSSYEQYF
>TRBJ1-4|few|TRBD1|TRBV4-3
TGCGCCAGCAGCCAAGGCGGACAGGTAGTTAACGAAAAACTGTTTTTT
CASSQGGQVVNEKLFF
>TRBJ2-5|once|-|TRBV2
TGTGCCAGCACGGTATACCAAGAGACCCAGTACTTC
CASTVYQETQYF
>TRBJ2-7|-|-|TRBV7-9
TGTGCCAGCAGCTTATCAGGGGCCTACGAGCAGTACTTC
CASSLSGAYEQYF
>TRBJ2-1|-|TRBD2|TRBV7-3
TGTGCCAGCAGCTCGGGACTAGCGGTCCATGAGCAGTTCTTC
CASSSGLAVHEQFF
>TRBJ2-1|-|-|TRBV7-9
TGTGCCAGCAGCCGAACTAGCATGTCCTACAATGAGCAGTTCTTC
CASSRTSMSYNEQFF
>TRBJ2-7|few|-|TRBV7-3
TGTGCCAGCAGCTTTCTGGCCCTCCACGAGCAGTACTTC
CASSFLALHEQYF
>TRBJ1-2|once|-|TRBV4-1
TGCGCCAGCAGCCAGTCAAGAGTGAGGGGGTATGGCTACACCTTC
CASSQSRVRGYGYTF
>TRBJ2-7|-|TRBD1|TRBV7-2
TGTGCCAGCAGCTTAGACGGGACAGGCCCCTACGAGCAGTACTTC
CASSLDGTGPYEQYF
>TRBJ2-3|-|-|TRBV6-5
TGTGCCAGCAGTCTAAGCGAGATCCCCACAGATACGCAGTATTTT
CASSLSEIPTDTQYF
>TRBJ2-2|-|-|TRBV5-1
TGCGCCAGCAGCTTGGCCCAGTCCACCGGGGAGCTGTTTTTT
CASSLAQSTGELFF
>TRBJ1-3|-|TRBD1|TRBV19
TGTGCCAGTAGTGTGGGGACAGGGAGCTCTGGAAACACCATATATTTT
CASSVGTGSSGNTIYF
>TRBJ2-1|-|-|TRBV7-9
TGTGCCAGCAGCCCCCGGGAACGCAATGAGCAGTTCTTC
CASSPRERNEQFF
>TRBJ1-5|-|-|TRBV18
TGTGCCAGCTCACCTGCAGGTAGCAATCAGCCCCAGCATTTT
CASSPAGSNQPQHF
>TRBJ2-2|-|-|TRBV7-3
TGTGCCAGCAGCTTGCAAGCGAGCAGATACACCGGGGAGCTGTTTTTT
CASSLQASRYTGELFF
>TRBJ2-5|-|TRBD2|TRBV9
TGTGCCAGCAGCGTAAGCGGGAGTAAAGAGGAGACCCAGTACTTC
CASSVSGSKEETQYF
>TRBJ1-3|-|-|TRBV4-1
TGCGCCAGCAGCCAAGATACCGGGTCCGGAAACACCATATATTTT
CASSQDTGSGNTIYF
>TRBJ2-7|-|-|TRBV2
TGTGCCAGCAGGGGCTCCCGCGCAGGGGAGTACGAGCAGTACTTC
CASRGSRAGEYEQYF
>TRBJ1-3|-|TRBD1|TRBV7-8
TGTGCCAGCAGCTCGTCCCGGGACAGGGGAGGAAACACCATATATTTT
CASSSSRDRGGNTIYF
>TRBJ2-3|-|TRBD2|TRBV6-1
TGTGCCAGCAGTGTGGTGGGAGGGGTATCGGATACGCAGTATTTT
CASSVVGGVSDTQYF
>TRBJ1-1|-|TRBD1|TRBV10-3
TGTGCCATCAGTGACAGGACAGGGTTTGAAGCTTTCTTT
CAISDRTGFEAFF
>TRBJ2-3|-|TRBD2|TRBV5-1
TGCGCCAGCAGCTTGCTTGGCGGGAGCGGGGCCGGTGTCTTCACAGATACGCAGTATTTT
CASSLLGGSGAGVFTDTQYF
>TRBJ2-3|-|TRBD1|TRBV27
TGTGCCAGCAGACCCGACAGGGGGCACACAGATACGCAGTATTTT
CASRPDRGHTDTQYF
>TRBJ2-7|-|TRBD1|TRBV29-1
TGCAGCGTGGGACAGGGGCTCCCCGCCGAGCAGTACTTC
CSVGQGLPAEQYF
>TRBJ1-5|few|-|TRBV23-1
TGCGCCAGCCCCGCGGCAGGGTTGGGGCCCCAGCATTTT
CASPAAGLGPQHF
>TRBJ2-7|-|TRBD1|TRBV4-1
TGCGCCAGCAGCCAACGGGACAGGGGGTACGAGCAGTACTTC
CASSQRDRGYEQYF
>TRBJ2-7|-|-|TRBV5-4
TGTGCCAGCAGCTTGGTAGGCAGTAGCTCCCACGAGCAGTACTTC
CASSLVGSSSHEQYF